This record covers a single TCR beta chain. Its antigen is unidentified. All of the isolated RNA was reverse transcribed, so expressed TCRB transcripts were sequenced. The protocol was immunoSEQ multiplex PCR, while the TCRdb copy is restricted to in-frame clones and leaves out a portion. The sample includes roughly 400,000 clones, about 14% of them seen just once. The entry originates in a study of beta chain features in type 1 diabetes. Broader study findings: More deletions and fewer insertions at VDJ junctions were found in patients with type 1 diabetes. The naive, central memory and Treg TCRB repertoires showed an apparent similarity that was greater among patients than among healthy donors.

This CDR3 contains 15 residues. Germline V CDR1 and CDR2: SGHDT, YYEEEE. The ends lost 4 bases at V and 3 bases at J; junction bases unmatched: 9. Material for sequencing was naive CD4+ T cells from blood. The V gene is TRBV5-6, the J gene TRBJ2-7; TRBD1 matches 8 bases. The sequence was obtained from a man aged 30 to 39 in good health. The CDR3 DNA sequence: TGTGCCAGCAGCCAAGACAGGGGAAGAGGCTACGAGCAGTACGTC. Protein product: CASSQDRGRGYEQYV.